The 3 T cell receptor beta chains below all came from one sample that was sequenced in a study of cytomegalovirus exposure and HLA in healthy donors. It was with 60 Vbeta and 13 Jbeta primers that the PCR ran. Sequenced by immunoSEQ multiplex PCR; TCRdb stores in-frame clones only, minus some. Counted here are 63,000 or so clones, roughly four fifths occurring once; the ten biggest clones make up more than 7%. The sequencing sample was made of PBMCs. These TCRs come from a woman aged 30 to 39 in good health and CMV-seropositive.

The gene calls are TRBV2 and TRBJ1-2; a possible D gene is TRBD1 (6 bases). From germline, CDR1 is SNHLY and CDR2 FYNNEI. This CDR3 has 13 amino acids. Trimming shortened V by 6 bases and J by 9 bases, and 17 bases separated the two germline ends. CDR3 region: CASSPDSFPSYTF. The CDR3 DNA reads as TGTGCCAGCAGCCCGGACAGCTTTCCAAGCTACACCTTC.

V gene TRBV27 combines with J gene TRBJ1-5; the D is unclear. Germline V lookup: CDR1 MNHEY, CDR2 SMNVEV (reference sequence). V was clipped by 3 bases and J by 0 bases, with 6 bases between them. CDR3 length equals 14 residues. The CDR3 protein is CASSLAYSNQPQHF. The CDR3 bases are TGTGCCAGCAGTTTGGCTTATAGCAATCAGCCCCAGCATTTT.

J is TRBJ2-4 and V is TRBV7-2; D perhaps matches TRBD1 (5 bases). Per germline, CDR1 SGHTA and CDR2 FQGNSA. Trimming pared 3 bases from V and 9 bases from J, leaving 15 bases between. This CDR3 is 14 amino acids long. The CDR3, as DNA: TGTGCCAGCAGCTTCTCAGGGATGATGGGCATTCAGTACTTC. This codes for CASSFSGMMGIQYF.